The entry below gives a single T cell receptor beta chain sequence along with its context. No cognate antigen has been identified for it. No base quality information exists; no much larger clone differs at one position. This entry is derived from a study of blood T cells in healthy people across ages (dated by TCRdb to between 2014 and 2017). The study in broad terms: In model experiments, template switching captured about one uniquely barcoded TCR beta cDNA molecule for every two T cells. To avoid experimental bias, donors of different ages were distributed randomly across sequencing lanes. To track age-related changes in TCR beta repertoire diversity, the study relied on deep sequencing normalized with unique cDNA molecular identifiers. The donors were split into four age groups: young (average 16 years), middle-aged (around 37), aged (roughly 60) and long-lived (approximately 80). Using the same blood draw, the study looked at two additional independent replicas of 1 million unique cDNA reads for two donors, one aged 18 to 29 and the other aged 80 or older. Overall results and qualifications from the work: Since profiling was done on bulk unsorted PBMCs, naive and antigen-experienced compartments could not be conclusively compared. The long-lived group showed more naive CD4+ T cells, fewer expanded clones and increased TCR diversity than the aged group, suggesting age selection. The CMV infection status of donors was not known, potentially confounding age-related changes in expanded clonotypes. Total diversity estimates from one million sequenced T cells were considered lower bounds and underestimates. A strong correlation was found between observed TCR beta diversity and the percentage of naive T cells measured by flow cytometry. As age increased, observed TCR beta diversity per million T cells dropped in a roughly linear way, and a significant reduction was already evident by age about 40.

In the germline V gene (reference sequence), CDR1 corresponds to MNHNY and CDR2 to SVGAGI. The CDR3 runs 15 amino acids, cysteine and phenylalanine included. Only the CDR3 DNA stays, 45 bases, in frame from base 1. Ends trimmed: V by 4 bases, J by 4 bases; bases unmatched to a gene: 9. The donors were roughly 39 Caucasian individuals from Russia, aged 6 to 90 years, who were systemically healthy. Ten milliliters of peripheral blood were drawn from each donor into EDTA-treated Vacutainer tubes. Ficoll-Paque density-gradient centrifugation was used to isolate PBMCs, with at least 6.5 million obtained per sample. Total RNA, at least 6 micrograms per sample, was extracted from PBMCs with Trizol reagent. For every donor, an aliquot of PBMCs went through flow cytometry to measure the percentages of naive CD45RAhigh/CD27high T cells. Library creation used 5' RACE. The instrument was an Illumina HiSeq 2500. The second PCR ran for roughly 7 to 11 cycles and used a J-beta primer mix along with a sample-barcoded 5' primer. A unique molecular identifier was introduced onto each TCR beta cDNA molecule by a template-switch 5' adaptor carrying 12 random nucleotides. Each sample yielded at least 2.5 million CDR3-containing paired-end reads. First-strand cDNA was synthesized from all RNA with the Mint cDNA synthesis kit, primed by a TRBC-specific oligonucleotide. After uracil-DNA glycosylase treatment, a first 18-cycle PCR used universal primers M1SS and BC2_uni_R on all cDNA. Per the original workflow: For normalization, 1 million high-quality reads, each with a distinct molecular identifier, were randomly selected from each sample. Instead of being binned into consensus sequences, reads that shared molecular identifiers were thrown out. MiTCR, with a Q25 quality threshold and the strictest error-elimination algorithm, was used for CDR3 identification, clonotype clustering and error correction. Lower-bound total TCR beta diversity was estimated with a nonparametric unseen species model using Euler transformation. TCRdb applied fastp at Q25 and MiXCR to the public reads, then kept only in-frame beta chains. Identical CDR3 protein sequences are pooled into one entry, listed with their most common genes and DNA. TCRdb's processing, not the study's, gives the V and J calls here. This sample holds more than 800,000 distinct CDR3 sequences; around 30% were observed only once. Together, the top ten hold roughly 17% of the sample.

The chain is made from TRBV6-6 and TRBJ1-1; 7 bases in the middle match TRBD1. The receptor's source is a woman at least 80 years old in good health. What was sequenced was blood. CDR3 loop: CASSFNRGRGTEAFF. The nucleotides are TGTGCCAGCAGTTTTAACAGGGGACGAGGCACTGAAGCTTTCTTT.